These T cell receptor beta chains were read from a single sample in a study of blood T cell repertoires in COVID-19. Some clones are missing from TCRdb's copy, which holds only in-frame ones; the method was immunoSEQ multiplex PCR. The repertoire holds about 200,000 clones, with 80% to 85% as singletons. Sequencing was performed on PBMCs or T cells enriched from blood (not recorded which). All receptors come from a man between 40 and 49 years old who had recovered from COVID-19. The CDR3 runs from the conserved cysteine through the conserved F or W. A D gene is named only where the DNA matches it firmly. Rows give clone size only sometimes, using once, few, many, or a class for an expanded clone.

abundance: NA
j_gene: TRBJ1-3
v_gene: TRBV7-2
d_gene: NA
CDR3aa: CASSLSGGDTIYF
CDR3nt: TGTGCCAGCAGCCTCTCCGGTGGAGACACCATATATTTT

abundance: NA
j_gene: TRBJ1-1
v_gene: TRBV11-3
d_gene: NA
CDR3aa: CASSPRQKVNTEAFF
CDR3nt: TGTGCCAGCAGCCCCCGACAGAAAGTGAACACTGAAGCTTTCTTT

abundance: NA
j_gene: TRBJ2-1
v_gene: TRBV19
d_gene: NA
CDR3aa: CASSILAGNEQFF
CDR3nt: TGTGCCAGTAGTATTTTGGCAGGGAACGAGCAGTTCTTC

abundance: NA
j_gene: TRBJ2-2
v_gene: TRBV6-4
d_gene: TRBD1
CDR3aa: CASSRGQGSTGELFF
CDR3nt: TGTGCCAGCAGCCGAGGACAGGGAAGCACCGGGGAGCTGTTTTTT

abundance: NA
j_gene: TRBJ2-7
v_gene: TRBV19
d_gene: NA
CDR3aa: CASHPPGSYEQYF
CDR3nt: TGTGCCAGTCACCCGCCGGGCTCCTACGAGCAGTACTTC

abundance: once
j_gene: TRBJ2-7
v_gene: TRBV7-2
d_gene: NA
CDR3aa: CASSPVQASSYEQYF
CDR3nt: TGTGCCAGCAGCCCGGTACAGGCAAGCTCCTACGAGCAGTACTTC

abundance: NA
j_gene: TRBJ1-1
v_gene: TRBV27
d_gene: TRBD1
CDR3aa: CASSATGGVSEAFF
CDR3nt: TGTGCCAGCAGCGCGACAGGGGGCGTCTCTGAAGCTTTCTTT

abundance: many
j_gene: TRBJ2-5
v_gene: TRBV3-1/TRBV3-2
d_gene: NA
CDR3aa: CASSQDEALYQETQYF
CDR3nt: TGTGCCAGCAGCCAAGATGAAGCACTTTACCAAGAGACCCAGTACTTC

abundance: NA
j_gene: TRBJ2-7
v_gene: TRBV11-2
d_gene: NA
CDR3aa: CASSRTRTYEQYF
CDR3nt: TGTGCCAGCAGCCGTACTAGGACCTACGAGCAGTACTTC

abundance: NA
j_gene: TRBJ2-3
v_gene: TRBV7-9
d_gene: NA
CDR3aa: CASSIQGMDTQYF
CDR3nt: TGTGCCAGCAGCATACAGGGTATGGATACGCAGTATTTT

abundance: once
j_gene: TRBJ2-7
v_gene: TRBV6-1
d_gene: TRBD2
CDR3aa: CASSEALRTSGSTYEQYF
CDR3nt: TGTGCCAGCAGTGAAGCTTTGAGGACTAGCGGTAGTACCTACGAGCAGTACTTC

abundance: NA
j_gene: TRBJ2-5
v_gene: TRBV4-1
d_gene: TRBD2
CDR3aa: CASSQFSLAAPRGQYF
CDR3nt: TGCGCCAGCAGCCAATTTTCCCTAGCGGCCCCTCGGGGTCAGTACTTC

abundance: NA
j_gene: TRBJ2-7
v_gene: TRBV5-6
d_gene: NA
CDR3aa: CASSLQYPSSYEQYF
CDR3nt: TGTGCCAGCAGCTTACAGTACCCAAGCTCCTACGAGCAGTACTTC

abundance: NA
j_gene: TRBJ2-5
v_gene: TRBV9
d_gene: NA
CDR3aa: CASSVRGNQETQYF
CDR3nt: TGTGCCAGCAGCGTACGGGGTAACCAAGAGACCCAGTACTTC

abundance: once
j_gene: TRBJ1-4
v_gene: TRBV7-9
d_gene: NA
CDR3aa: CASSLDLTNREKLFF
CDR3nt: TGTGCCAGCAGCTTAGATCTGACAAACAGGGAAAAACTGTTTTTT

abundance: NA
j_gene: TRBJ1-1
v_gene: TRBV29-1
d_gene: NA
CDR3aa: CSVDVLGRGNTEAFF
CDR3nt: TGCAGCGTTGACGTTCTGGGCAGGGGGAACACTGAAGCTTTCTTT

abundance: few
j_gene: TRBJ1-6
v_gene: TRBV12-3/TRBV12-4
d_gene: NA
CDR3aa: CASGDSDNSPLHF
CDR3nt: TGTGCCAGCGGTGACAGTGATAATTCACCCCTCCACTTT

abundance: NA
j_gene: TRBJ1-2
v_gene: TRBV18
d_gene: TRBD1
CDR3aa: CASSPQTGYMNYGYTF
CDR3nt: TGTGCCAGCTCACCACAGACAGGGTATATGAACTATGGCTACACCTTC

abundance: NA
j_gene: TRBJ1-6
v_gene: TRBV13
d_gene: NA
CDR3aa: CASSLGLYDSLAPLHF
CDR3nt: TGTGCCAGCAGCTTAGGCCTTTACGACTCACTGGCACCCCTCCACTTT

abundance: few
j_gene: TRBJ2-7
v_gene: TRBV6-6
d_gene: NA
CDR3aa: CASSSIGQISYEQYF
CDR3nt: TGTGCCAGCAGTTCCATCGGACAGATCTCCTACGAGCAGTACTTC

abundance: NA
j_gene: TRBJ1-2
v_gene: TRBV7-2
d_gene: TRBD1
CDR3aa: CASSHRGGVNTF
CDR3nt: TGTGCCAGCAGCCATCGAGGGGGCGTTAACACCTTC

abundance: NA
j_gene: TRBJ2-2
v_gene: TRBV7-2
d_gene: TRBD2
CDR3aa: CASSLRPAGGPPGELFF
CDR3nt: TGTGCCAGCAGCTTACGCCCGGCGGGGGGGCCTCCCGGGGAGCTGTTTTTT

abundance: NA
j_gene: TRBJ1-4
v_gene: TRBV7-2
d_gene: TRBD1
CDR3aa: CASSSRPQGVGEKLFF
CDR3nt: TGTGCCAGCAGCTCCCGGCCGCAGGGGGTTGGTGAAAAACTGTTTTTT

abundance: NA
j_gene: TRBJ2-3
v_gene: TRBV18
d_gene: NA
CDR3aa: CASSPPQTDTQYF
CDR3nt: TGTGCCAGCTCACCACCTCAGACAGATACGCAGTATTTT

abundance: NA
j_gene: TRBJ2-3
v_gene: TRBV6-5
d_gene: TRBD1
CDR3aa: CASSPTGGLTDTQYF
CDR3nt: TGTGCCAGCAGCCCGACAGGGGGGTTAACAGATACGCAGTATTTT

abundance: NA
j_gene: TRBJ2-5
v_gene: TRBV6-5
d_gene: TRBD1
CDR3aa: CASSWDRGQTQYF
CDR3nt: TGTGCCAGCAGTTGGGACAGGGGACAGACCCAGTACTTC

abundance: NA
j_gene: TRBJ1-2
v_gene: TRBV11-2
d_gene: NA
CDR3aa: CASSFQQGSYGYTF
CDR3nt: TGTGCCAGCAGCTTCCAACAGGGTAGCTATGGCTACACCTTC

abundance: NA
j_gene: TRBJ2-1
v_gene: TRBV13
d_gene: TRBD1
CDR3aa: CASSLEGAGEQFF
CDR3nt: TGTGCCAGCAGCTTAGAGGGGGCAGGTGAGCAGTTCTTC

abundance: NA
j_gene: TRBJ1-2
v_gene: TRBV12-3/TRBV12-4
d_gene: TRBD1
CDR3aa: CASSLSGGGGYTF
CDR3nt: TGTGCCAGCAGTTTATCAGGGGGCGGGGGCTACACCTTC

abundance: NA
j_gene: TRBJ1-5
v_gene: TRBV19
d_gene: NA
CDR3aa: CASSPMRNSNQPQHF
CDR3nt: TGTGCCAGTAGTCCAATGAGGAACAGCAATCAGCCCCAGCATTTT

abundance: NA
j_gene: TRBJ2-3
v_gene: TRBV4-2
d_gene: NA
CDR3aa: CASSQVVRQRTDTQYF
CDR3nt: TGTGCCAGCAGCCAAGTAGTGAGACAGCGCACAGATACGCAGTATTTT

abundance: NA
j_gene: TRBJ2-2
v_gene: TRBV7-2
d_gene: NA
CDR3aa: CASSATRFPNTGELFF
CDR3nt: TGTGCCAGCAGCGCCACTAGGTTCCCGAACACCGGGGAGCTGTTTTTT

abundance: NA
j_gene: TRBJ2-1
v_gene: TRBV7-3
d_gene: TRBD1
CDR3aa: CASSLTRQGDGTYNEQFF
CDR3nt: TGTGCCAGCAGCTTAACGAGACAGGGGGATGGCACCTACAATGAGCAGTTCTTC

abundance: NA
j_gene: TRBJ2-5
v_gene: TRBV2
d_gene: TRBD2
CDR3aa: CASSLTSGGRPQETQYF
CDR3nt: TGTGCCAGCAGTCTGACTAGCGGGGGGCGCCCGCAAGAGACCCAGTACTTC

abundance: NA
j_gene: TRBJ2-7
v_gene: TRBV6-2/TRBV6-3
d_gene: NA
CDR3aa: CASSRYYEQYF
CDR3nt: TGTGCCAGCAGTCGTTATTACGAGCAGTACTTC

abundance: NA
j_gene: TRBJ1-4
v_gene: TRBV5-1
d_gene: TRBD1
CDR3aa: CASSSGTVNEKLFF
CDR3nt: TGCGCCAGCAGCTCCGGGACAGTTAATGAAAAACTGTTTTTT

abundance: NA
j_gene: TRBJ1-2
v_gene: TRBV29-1
d_gene: TRBD1
CDR3aa: CSVGPPAGQGFDYTF
CDR3nt: TGCAGCGTTGGCCCACCTGCGGGACAGGGGTTTGACTACACCTTC

abundance: few
j_gene: TRBJ2-1
v_gene: TRBV5-1
d_gene: NA
CDR3aa: CASSLGMSTKQFF
CDR3nt: TGCGCCAGCAGCTTGGGGATGAGCACTAAGCAGTTCTTC

abundance: once
j_gene: TRBJ1-2
v_gene: TRBV5-1
d_gene: NA
CDR3aa: CASSRGINYGYTF
CDR3nt: TGCGCCAGCAGCCGGGGAATTAACTATGGCTACACCTTC

abundance: NA
j_gene: TRBJ2-7
v_gene: TRBV2
d_gene: NA
CDR3aa: CASSYTGDSEQYF
CDR3nt: TGTGCCAGCAGTTATACAGGGGACTCCGAGCAGTACTTC

abundance: NA
j_gene: TRBJ2-2
v_gene: TRBV24-1
d_gene: TRBD1
CDR3aa: CATSGGTGVPGELFF
CDR3nt: TGTGCCACCAGTGGTGGGACAGGGGTTCCCGGGGAGCTGTTTTTT

abundance: NA
j_gene: TRBJ2-7
v_gene: TRBV7-8
d_gene: NA
CDR3aa: CASSSNGGLYEQYF
CDR3nt: TGTGCCAGCAGCTCCAATGGGGGACTCTACGAGCAGTACTTC

abundance: NA
j_gene: TRBJ1-1
v_gene: TRBV19
d_gene: TRBD1
CDR3aa: CASSIRDRVIRGTEAFF
CDR3nt: TGTGCCAGTAGTATCAGGGACAGGGTAATCCGGGGCACTGAAGCTTTCTTT

abundance: NA
j_gene: TRBJ1-5
v_gene: TRBV3-1/TRBV3-2
d_gene: NA
CDR3aa: CASSQDFKQPQHF
CDR3nt: TGTGCCAGCAGCCAAGATTTTAAACAGCCCCAGCATTTT

abundance: NA
j_gene: TRBJ2-7
v_gene: TRBV5-5
d_gene: NA
CDR3aa: CASSLVLVYEQYF
CDR3nt: TGTGCCAGCAGCTTGGTTTTAGTTTACGAGCAGTACTTC

abundance: NA
j_gene: TRBJ2-7
v_gene: TRBV5-1
d_gene: TRBD2
CDR3aa: CASKPTSGGSGEQYF
CDR3nt: TGCGCCAGCAAACCAACTAGCGGGGGTTCTGGTGAGCAGTACTTC

abundance: NA
j_gene: TRBJ1-1
v_gene: TRBV5-4
d_gene: NA
CDR3aa: CASSLSFWGSNTEAFF
CDR3nt: TGTGCCAGCAGCTTGTCTTTTTGGGGCTCGAACACTGAAGCTTTCTTT

abundance: once
j_gene: TRBJ2-3
v_gene: TRBV27
d_gene: NA
CDR3aa: CASSLEYTGGGDTQYF
CDR3nt: TGTGCCAGCAGTTTAGAATATACAGGGGGGGGAGATACGCAGTATTTT

abundance: few
j_gene: TRBJ1-5
v_gene: TRBV19
d_gene: TRBD1
CDR3aa: CASRKIDRGSNQPQHF
CDR3nt: TGTGCCAGTAGAAAAATCGACAGGGGTAGCAATCAGCCCCAGCATTTT

abundance: NA
j_gene: TRBJ2-2
v_gene: TRBV6-5
d_gene: NA
CDR3aa: CACNSRIPDTGELFF
CDR3nt: TGTGCCTGCAATAGCCGAATCCCGGACACCGGGGAGCTGTTTTTT

abundance: NA
j_gene: TRBJ2-7
v_gene: TRBV7-9
d_gene: TRBD1
CDR3aa: CASSLGTVGSYEQYF
CDR3nt: TGTGCCAGCAGCCTAGGGACAGTCGGATCCTACGAGCAGTACTTC